This TCR beta chain was captured in a study of cytomegalovirus exposure and HLA in healthy donors (dated by TCRdb to about 2017). Looking at the study overall: In an earlier analysis of roughly 590 of the donors, 250 to 350 Gb of sequence data and 100 million or so unique TCR beta sequences from about 190 million T cells were reported. Approximately 330 gigabases of sequencing data and tens of millions of unique TCR sequences made up an early release that covered several hundred HLA-typed donors. Of the roughly 400 genotyped donors, 70% to 90% were placed in the genetic ancestry cluster associated with self-reported Caucasian donors. The aim of the study was to test whether cataloging public T cell receptors could identify signatures of past pathogen exposure. The T cell repertoires of several hundred subjects were profiled by immunosequencing and related to cytomegalovirus serostatus. Along with the approximately 670-subject first cohort, a separate validation cohort of over a hundred different subjects was used. To predict cytomegalovirus infection status, the study combined high-throughput TCR immunosequencing, statistical association of individual TCRs with disease status, and machine learning. In a later analysis, previously published TCR beta repertoires from fewer than 750 donors were re-analyzed and high-resolution HLA genotyping was added so that TCR occurrence patterns could be studied. In the later analysis, no new phenotypic data were used to find candidate immune exposures; instead, reliance was placed on TCR beta sequences and their occurrence across donors. An earlier analysis of about 620 of the donors applied high-throughput TCR beta sequencing to assess whether each TCR beta V gene segment acted as functional or pseudogenic. Donor age, sex, ethnicity and CMV serostatus were collected together with the repertoire data. In a later genetic analysis, genome-wide SNP genotypes for about 55% of the 666 donors were used, and that subset was treated as a discovery cohort. All discovery cohort repertoires had been generated on a single sequencing platform. Both class I and class II loci were covered by HLA typing, at four-digit resolution. The number of donors typed differed by locus, with 629-630 for A, B, C, DRB1 and DQB1, 522 for DQA1, 600 to 610 for DPA1, and 472 for DPB1. Because of strong linkage in the cohort, 4 to 6 DR-DQ haplotypes were treated as single units for association and clustering. Across roughly 420 genotyped donors of the cohort, an average of about 220,000 unique TCR beta nucleotide sequences per donor were sequenced, and about a sixth of those sequences were non-productive.

Overall study results and their limits: In vitro tests confirmed that three of the cytomegalovirus-associated TCR beta chains recognize cytomegalovirus antigens. In an earlier analysis of around 500 of the donors, most TCR beta V segments appeared in productive rearrangements about 87% or about 30% of the time, broadly matching IMGT annotations. The 87-base-pair reads could not distinguish some IMGT-functional V segments, including TRBV6-2 and TRBV6-3, so those segments were excluded. Because HLA typing was missing for some donors at each locus, association tests included only the typed subset. A cluster of highly shared sequence variants was judged likely to represent a technical artifact of the sequencing pipeline. According to the authors, the approach could potentially be generalized to other disease states and immunological phenotypes. A later analysis found that TCR association rates varied across HLA loci, with DRB1 alleles showing the most associated TCRs and HLA-C alleles the fewest. CMV serostatus was the only immune exposure information available for the cohort. In a later genetic analysis, a missense DCLRE1C variant was associated with V-gene and J-gene trimming of TCR beta chains, and the association was replicated in an independent cohort. Most TCR sequences were observed very rarely across donors, whereas some public TCRs were present in many individuals. The classifier was reported to diagnose cytomegalovirus status with high specificity and sensitivity in both the original cohort and the validation cohort. Linkage disequilibrium might explain the correlated functional status among segregating V segments, but an unknown experimental factor could not be ruled out. Strong co-occurrence of HLA alleles, especially DR and DQ, made assigning TCR associations to individual alleles difficult. A further reported finding was that TCR beta sequences accurately predicted the HLA-A and HLA-B alleles for most subjects in the first cohort. In a later genetic analysis, fewer N-insertions in productive TCRs were reported among donors in an Asian-associated ancestry cluster than the approximately 710-donor mean. This cohort had only TCR beta chains sequenced, and the lack of alpha or paired-chain data limited which features could be detected. Most CMV-associated TCR beta chains appeared to be HLA-restricted in a later analysis, and the HLA associations seemed to be driven largely by CMV exposure. Because counts were too low, approximately 15 rarely observed V segments, including chromosome 9 orphons, were excluded from the earlier analysis of about 500 of the donors. The presence/absence analyses assumed that sequencing depth was roughly uniform across donors, and that assumption may not be true. Several of the top co-occurrence clusters appeared to be linked to parvovirus B19, influenza, CMV and Epstein-Barr virus, according to a later analysis. In a later analysis, 16,951 TCR beta sequences were associated with specific HLA alleles at a false discovery rate of 0.05. A later analysis found that HLA-associated TCR beta chains were more clonally expanded and had lower generation probabilities than equally common non-associated chains. The study listed approximately 160 TCR beta chains as associated with cytomegalovirus.

This clone was counted a few times. The antigen it recognizes is unknown. No base quality information exists; no much larger clone differs at one position. CDR3 length: 14 amino acids, cysteine to phenylalanine. Only the CDR3 portion is preserved as DNA: 42 bases, with reading frame beginning at the first base. The trim is 4 bases for V and 4 bases for J, with a gap of 12 bases between the germline ends. The germline V gene sets CDR1 to SGDLS and CDR2 to YYNGEE. In total, approximately 690 healthy bone marrow donors made up the cohort. At the time of sampling, all cohort members were nominally healthy, though unrecorded immune exposures were likely present. The donor was CMV seropositive and belonged to the group of about 290 seropositive cohort members. Each donor provided a peripheral blood sample, and peripheral blood mononuclear cells were used for TCR beta sequencing. The Qiagen DNeasy Blood Extraction Kit was used to extract genomic DNA from the blood cell samples.

Libraries were constructed by the immunoSEQ multiplex PCR assay. For the multiplex PCR, a mixture combining 60 forward primers for TCR Vbeta segments and 13 reverse primers for TCR Jbeta segments was used. A multiplex PCR assay on genomic DNA amplified the CDR3 region of rearranged TCR beta genes. On the Illumina HiSeq System, the amplified TCR beta libraries were sequenced as 87-base-pair reads. In the authors' own workflow: A later analysis counted about 80 million unique TCR beta chains across the 650 to 700 repertoires, and approximately 11 million of these chains were shared by at least two donors. To remove PCR and sequencing errors, raw reads were error-corrected and collapsed into unique sequences using a nearest-neighbor algorithm that merged closely related sequences. To assign V, D and J gene segments, CDR3 sequences were aligned to IMGT reference sequences. For a sequence to be retained, at least a six-nucleotide match to both a V gene segment and a J gene segment was required. Rearrangements were classified as productive when the CDR3 lacked stop codons and remained in frame with V and J, and all other rearrangements were classified as non-productive. CDR3 was defined by IMGT convention, running from the second conserved V-encoded cysteine to the conserved J-encoded phenylalanine. The earlier analysis of 500 to 750 of the donors excluded any sequence lacking an unambiguous match to a single V gene segment. In an earlier analysis of 450 to 700 of the donors, V segments were called functional above 56.7% productive rearrangements and were called segregating when the between-donor standard deviation exceeded 5%. A statistical classification framework was developed to diagnose cytomegalovirus status using the catalog of TCR beta chain sequences. A later analysis assigned V and J genes by comparing TCR nucleotide sequences with IMGT/GENE-DB human TR gene sequences. A later analysis assigned CDR3 sequences and most-parsimonious VDJ recombination scenarios with the TCRdist pipeline. A later analysis defined each TCR beta chain by its CDR3 amino acid sequence plus V-gene family, and excluded reads lacking a unique V-gene family. A later analysis removed roughly 590 highly shared, low-generation-probability nucleotide sequences to deal with suspected cross-contamination and a sequencing artifact. In a later analysis, a clonal expansion index for each public chain was calculated from normalized within-repertoire ranks of inferred template counts. In a later analysis, generation probabilities were computed using a VDJ recombination model fitted to out-of-frame rearrangements, and the results were checked against IGoR. In a later analysis, TCR-TCR, TCR-HLA and TCR-CMV co-occurrence was scored with hypergeometric tests, and a repertoire-size bias correction was applied to TCR pairs. False discovery rates were estimated in a later analysis by permuting HLA or CMV assignments 20 times. In a later analysis, co-occurring TCRs were grouped with DBSCAN, and TCRdist sequence similarity was added when clustering was performed within HLA-allele-positive subsets. For co-occurrence clustering, repertoires with fewer than 30,000 or more than 120,000 public chains were excluded, along with five or six repertoires with anomalous nucleotide sharing. The clones in this table, taken by TCRdb from immuneACCESS, are in-frame only. Not every clone is retained; where verified, under half of the shortfall comes from an unresolved V gene, and the cause of the rest is unknown. That table gives V, J and clone size, and the DNA gave D and trimming. The table for this sample lists 80,000 or so clones; under 65% of them were counted only once. The top ten constitute 3.5% to 4.5% of the sample.

Source material: PBMCs. The chain links TRBV9 with TRBJ2-1; TRBD2 could be the D gene, as 5 bases match. The source of this sequence is a male donor in good health and CMV-seropositive. CDR3 reads: CASSPRVVYNEQFF. The nucleotides are TGTGCCAGCAGCCCGAGGGTGGTTTACAATGAGCAGTTCTTC.